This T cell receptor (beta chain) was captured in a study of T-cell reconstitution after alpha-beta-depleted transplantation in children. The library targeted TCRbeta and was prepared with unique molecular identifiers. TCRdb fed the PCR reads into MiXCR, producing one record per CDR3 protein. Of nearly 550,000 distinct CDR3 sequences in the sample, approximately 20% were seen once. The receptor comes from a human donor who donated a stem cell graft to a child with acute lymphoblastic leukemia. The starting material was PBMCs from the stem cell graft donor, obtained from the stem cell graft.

The CDR3, as DNA: TGCAGCGTTAGTTTAGGGGGCGGCCGTAATGAAAAACTGTTTTTT. Its translation: CSVSLGGGRNEKLFF. The chain has TRBV29-1 and TRBJ1-4, with TRBD1 matching over 7 bases. V was clipped by 5 bases and J by 4 bases; unmatched bases: 10. CDR3 size: 15 residues. Germline V gene lookup returns CDR1 SQVTM and CDR2 ANQGSEA.